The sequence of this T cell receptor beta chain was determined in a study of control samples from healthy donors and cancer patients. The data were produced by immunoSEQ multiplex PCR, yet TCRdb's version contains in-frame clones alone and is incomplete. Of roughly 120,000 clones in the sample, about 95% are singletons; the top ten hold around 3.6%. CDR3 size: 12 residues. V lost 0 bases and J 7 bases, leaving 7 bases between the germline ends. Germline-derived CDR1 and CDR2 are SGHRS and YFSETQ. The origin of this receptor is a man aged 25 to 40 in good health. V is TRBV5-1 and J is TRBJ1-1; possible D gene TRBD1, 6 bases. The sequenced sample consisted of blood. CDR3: CASSLEGDEAFF. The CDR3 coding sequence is TGCGCCAGCAGCTTGGAGGGGGATGAAGCTTTCTTT. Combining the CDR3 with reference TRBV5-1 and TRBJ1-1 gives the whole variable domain KAGVTQTPRYLIKTRGQQVTLSCSPISGHRSVSWYQQTPGQGLQFLFEYFSETQRNKGNFPGRFSGRQFSNSRSEMNVSTLELGDSALYLCASSLEGDEAFFGQGTRLTVV.